This section outlines one T cell receptor (beta chain) sequence together with its context. Its antigen is not known. This sample stems from a study of T cell responses to AZD1222 COVID-19 vaccine. Study-wide points: As reported, nearly half of all spike-specific TCRs target variant regions that are unmutated. Donors skewed white British and female; clonal diversity was possibly underestimated. At 160-218 and 743-854, vaccine-associated CD4 TCRs were dominant, and they spanned spike. Spike-specific TCR depth and breadth grew after two AZD1222 doses.

Profiled with immunoSEQ multiplex PCR; TCRdb holds only in-frame clones, not every one. The data show tens of thousands of clones, 80% to 90% seen once. Per germline, CDR1 MNHEY and CDR2 SVGEGT. This CDR3 region has 16 residues. Trimming at V came to 2 bases and at J to 2 bases, leaving 3 bases not matched to a gene. Sequencing was performed on peripheral blood, taken on day 0 of AZD1222 vaccination. The chain carries TRBV6-2 or TRBV6-3 and TRBJ2-1; 10 nucleotides match TRBD2. The TCR sequence derives from an adult in good health. CDR3 sequence: CASSYPSGRAYNEQFF. CDR3 DNA: TGTGCCAGCAGTTACCCGAGCGGGAGGGCCTACAATGAGCAGTTCTTC.